A single sample is the source of the 9 T cell receptor beta chains below, sequenced in a study of T cell repertoires in cytomegalovirus infection. MiXCR was run by TCRdb on the reads, yielding one entry per CDR3 protein. Among some 300,000 distinct CDR3 sequences listed, 15% to 20% were seen once. The sample comprised PBMCs. These receptors were collected from a human donor in good health (CMV status not recorded). Some clones in this sample may be carry-over from other donors' samples.

This CDR3 reads CASSSLTEPQHF. The DNA of the CDR3 is TGTGCCAGCAGTTCACTGACAGAGCCCCAGCATTTT. The V and J genes are TRBV12-3 or TRBV12-4 and TRBJ1-5; a possible D gene is TRBD1 (5 bases). The CDR3 contains 12 residues. Trimming pared 4 bases from V and 8 bases from J, leaving 9 bases between.

This clonotype came up a few times. The V and J genes are TRBV7-2 and TRBJ2-7; the match to TRBD1 covers 7 bases. The CDR3 is 16 residues long. The J segment lost 6 bases and the V segment lost 4 bases, leaving 15 bases of the junction unmatched. From germline, CDR1 is SGHTA and CDR2 FQGNSA. This chain's CDR3 is CASSWLSTGISLEQYF. Written as DNA, the CDR3 is TGTGCCAGCAGCTGGCTATCGACAGGGATTAGCCTCGAGCAGTACTTC.

About this clonotype itself: A read error may account for a junction end that differs from germline. The chain carries TRBV7-6 and TRBJ2-3; D gene uncertain. Germline assignment: CDR1 SGHVS and CDR2 FNYEAQ. The CDR3 loop spans 13 amino acids. The CDR3, as DNA: TGTGCTAGCAGCTCGACCAGTGCAGATACGCAGTATTTT. This gives the protein CASSSTSADTQYF.

A note on this clonotype: A much bigger clone sits one base away, suggesting this may be a read error. The chain is built from TRBV6-1 and TRBJ1-1; D may be TRBD1 (6 bases). The CDR3 consists of 12 residues. The germline V gene has CDR1 MNHNS and CDR2 SASEGT. The V gene lost 5 bases and the J gene lost 10 bases, with 14 bases spanning the gap. DNA of the CDR3: TGTGCCAGCAGTCGGGGACAATCGGTAGCTTTCTTT. It encodes CASSRGQSVAFF.

This clonotype appeared many times. At one end the junction does not follow the germline gene, possibly because of a read error. The rearrangement joins TRBV7-7 to TRBJ2-2; 7 bases agree with TRBD1. The CDR3 covers 14 residues. Germline assignment: CDR1 SSHAT and CDR2 FNYEAQ (reference sequence). CDR3 protein: CASSTGANTGELFF. The CDR3 DNA follows: TGTGCTAGCAGCACAGGGGCGAACACCGGGGAGCTGTTTTTT.

The sample holds a few counts of this clonotype. The J gene is TRBJ2-1, the V gene TRBV20-1, with D perhaps matching TRBD2 (6 bases). The CDR3 extends over 15 amino acids. CDR1 and CDR2 (germline): DFQATT, SNEGSKA (reference sequence). V shed 0 bases and J shed 3 bases, with 12 bases lying between them. The CDR3 coding sequence is TGCAGTGCTAGAGACCCTAGCGACCTCTACAATGAGCAGTTCTTC. This encodes CSARDPSDLYNEQFF.

At least ten counts were recorded for this clonotype. The chain couples TRBV28 to TRBJ2-2; D is possibly TRBD1 (6 bases). The CDR3 runs 15 residues. V dropped 6 bases and J dropped 6 bases, with 17 bases sitting between them. Germline values: CDR1 MDHEN, CDR2 SYDVKM. The CDR3, as DNA: TGTGCCAGCAGCCGAGGACAGTTGGGAGCCGGGGAGCTGTTTTTT. Translated: CASSRGQLGAGELFF.

The rearrangement joins TRBV28 to TRBJ1-5; a weak D match, TRBD1 (5 bases). Trimming took 8 bases from V and 2 from J, leaving 10 bases between them. The CDR3 spans 13 residues. Germline V lookup: CDR1 MDHEN, CDR2 SYDVKM. The DNA for the CDR3 is TGTGCCAGCGGTGTGGGGGGCAATCAGCCCCAGCATTTT. Amino acids: CASGVGGNQPQHF. The complete variable domain, with remaining parts taken from reference TRBV28 and TRBJ1-5, reads DVKVTQSSRYLVKRTGEKVFLECVQDMDHENMFWYRQDPGLGLRLIYFSYDVKMKEKGDIPEGYSVSREKKERFSLILESASTNQTSMYLCASGVGGNQPQHFGDGTRLSIL.

The table lists this clonotype with many counts. The chain is built from TRBV7-3 and TRBJ2-3; 12 nucleotides agree with TRBD2. This CDR3 contains 23 residues. CDR1 SGHTA and CDR2 FQGTGA come from the germline V gene. V shed 5 bases and J 7 bases; nucleotides not matched to a gene: 31. This chain's CDR3 is CASSNGHQGPGLAGFRGAYTQYF. CDR3 nucleotide sequence: TGTGCCAGCAGCAATGGTCATCAGGGACCGGGACTAGCGGGCTTCAGGGGGGCTTATACGCAGTATTTT.